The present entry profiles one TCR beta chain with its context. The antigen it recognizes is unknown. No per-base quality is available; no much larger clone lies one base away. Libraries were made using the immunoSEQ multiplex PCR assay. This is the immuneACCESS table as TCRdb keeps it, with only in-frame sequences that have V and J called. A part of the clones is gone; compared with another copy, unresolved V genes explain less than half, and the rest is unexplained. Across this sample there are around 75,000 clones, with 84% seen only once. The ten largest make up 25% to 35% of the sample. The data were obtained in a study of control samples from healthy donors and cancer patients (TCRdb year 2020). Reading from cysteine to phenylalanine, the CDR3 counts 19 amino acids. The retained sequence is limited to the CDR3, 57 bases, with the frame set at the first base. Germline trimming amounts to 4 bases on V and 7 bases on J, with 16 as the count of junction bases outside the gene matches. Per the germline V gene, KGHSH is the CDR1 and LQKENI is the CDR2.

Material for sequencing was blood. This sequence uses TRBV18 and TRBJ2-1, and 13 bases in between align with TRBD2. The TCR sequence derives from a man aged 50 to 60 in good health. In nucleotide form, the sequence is TGTGCCAGCTCACGATCCTTTACTAGCGGGAGGGGTACTGGAAATGAGCAGTTCTTC. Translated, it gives CASSRSFTSGRGTGNEQFF.